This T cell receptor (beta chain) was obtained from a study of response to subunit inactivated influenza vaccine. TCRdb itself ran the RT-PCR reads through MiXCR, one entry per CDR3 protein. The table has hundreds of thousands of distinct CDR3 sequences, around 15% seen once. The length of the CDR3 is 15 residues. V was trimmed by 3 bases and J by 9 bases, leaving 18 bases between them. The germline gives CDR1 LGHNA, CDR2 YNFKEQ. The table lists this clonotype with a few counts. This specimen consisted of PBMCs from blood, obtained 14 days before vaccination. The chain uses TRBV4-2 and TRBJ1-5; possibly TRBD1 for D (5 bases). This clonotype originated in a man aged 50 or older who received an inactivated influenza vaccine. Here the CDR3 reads CASSHRAVHGGPQHF. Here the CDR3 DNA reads TGTGCCAGCAGCCACCGGGCCGTCCACGGGGGGCCCCAGCATTTT.